This T cell receptor (beta chain) was found in a study of T cell repertoires in cytomegalovirus infection. Looking at the study overall: Public TCR beta signatures were indicative of both CMV infection and a matching HLA type.

TCRdb re-derived calls from the reads in MiXCR, one entry per CDR3 protein. The table records 550,000 to 700,000 distinct CDR3 sequences, almost 40% of them present only once. As to this clonotype: Its target is unknown.

The clonotype originates from a human donor in good health (CMV status not recorded). Some clones in this sample may be carry-over from other donors' samples. Sequences were derived from cultured PBMCs, sampled from culture after CMV antigen stimulation.

The CDR3 region is CASSLGDTLYEQYF. CDR3 bases: TGTGCCAGCAGCTTGGGGGACACCCTCTACGAGCAGTACTTC. The V and J genes are TRBV5-6 and TRBJ2-7; possible D gene TRBD1, 6 bases. The CDR3 has 14 residues. Trimming stripped 0 bases from V and 3 bases from J, with 10 bases between. Germline V gene lookup returns CDR1 SGHDT and CDR2 YYEEEE.